These 5 T cell receptor beta chains were sequenced from one sample in a study of cytomegalovirus exposure and HLA in healthy donors. Primers: 60 Vbeta forward and 13 Jbeta reverse. Assay: immunoSEQ multiplex PCR; the TCRdb copy retains only in-frame clones and omits some. The table shows around 130,000 clones, with around 79% occurring only once. Sequencing was done on a sample of PBMCs. The receptor source for this set is a woman aged 40 to 50 in good health and CMV-seropositive.

The rearrangement uses TRBV6-5 and TRBJ1-5; TRBD1 is a possible D gene (6 bases). The CDR3 runs to 13 residues. Germline CDR1 and CDR2: MNHEY and SVGAGI. V dropped 11 bases and J dropped 2 bases, with 13 bases sitting between them. The chain's CDR3 is CAAQGPGNQPQHF. CDR3 coding DNA: TGTGCCGCTCAGGGGCCAGGCAATCAGCCCCAGCATTTT.

The chain has TRBV15 and TRBJ2-2; unclear D gene. The V end lost 0 bases, the J end lost 4 bases, and 6 bases lay between the germline ends. Germline assignment: CDR1 LNHNV and CDR2 YYDKDF (reference sequence). This CDR3 comprises 14 residues. The CDR3 region has the DNA TGTGCCACCAGCAGAGATCGGAGCACCGGGGAGCTGTTTTTT. Its protein product is CATSRDRSTGELFF.

The chain joins TRBV19 to TRBJ2-1; D is perhaps TRBD2 (6 bases). Germline V lookup: CDR1 LNHDA, CDR2 SQIVND (reference sequence). There are 16 residues in the CDR3. Deletions cut 5 bases from V and 0 bases from J, with 14 bases between. CDR3 sequence: CASSVSGSTSYNEQFF. CDR3 bases: TGTGCCAGTAGTGTTAGCGGCAGTACCTCCTACAATGAGCAGTTCTTC.

The rearrangement joins TRBV5-1 to TRBJ2-1, with D maybe TRBD2 (6 bases). V was pared by 0 bases and J by 4 bases, with 11 bases between. This CDR3 is built from 15 residues. Per germline, CDR1 SGHRS and CDR2 YFSETQ. As DNA, the CDR3 is TGCGCCAGCAGCTTGGCGGGACTCTCGTACAATGAGCAGTTCTTC. Protein sequence: CASSLAGLSYNEQFF.

V is TRBV6-1 and J is TRBJ1-1; D not certain. This CDR3 has 13 residues. V was pared by 4 bases and J by 9 bases, with 15 bases between. Looked up from germline, CDR1 is MNHNS and CDR2 is SASEGT. This chain's CDR3 is CASSADPGWKAFF. CDR3 nucleotide sequence: TGTGCCAGCAGTGCCGACCCGGGGTGGAAAGCTTTCTTT.